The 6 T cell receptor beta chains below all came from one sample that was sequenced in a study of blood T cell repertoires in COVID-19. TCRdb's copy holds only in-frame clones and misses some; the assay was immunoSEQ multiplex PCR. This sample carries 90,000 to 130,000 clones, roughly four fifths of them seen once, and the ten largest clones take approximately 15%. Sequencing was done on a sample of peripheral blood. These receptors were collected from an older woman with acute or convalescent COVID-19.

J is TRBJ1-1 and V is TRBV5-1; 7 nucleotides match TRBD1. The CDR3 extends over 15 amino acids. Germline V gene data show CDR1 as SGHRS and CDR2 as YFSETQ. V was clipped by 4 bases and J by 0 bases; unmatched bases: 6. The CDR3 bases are TGCGCCAGCAGCCAAGGGGGCCCCATGAACACTGAAGCTTTCTTT. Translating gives CASSQGGPMNTEAFF. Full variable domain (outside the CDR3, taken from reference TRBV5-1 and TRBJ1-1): KAGVTQTPRYLIKTRGQQVTLSCSPISGHRSVSWYQQTPGQGLQFLFEYFSETQRNKGNFPGRFSGRQFSNSRSEMNVSTLELGDSALYLCASSQGGPMNTEAFFGQGTRLTVV.

Written as DNA, the CDR3 is TGTGCCACCAGTGATCCCGGGACAGACCACGAGCAGTACTTC. Translated, it gives CATSDPGTDHEQYF. The gene calls are TRBV24-1 and TRBJ2-7; 7 nucleotides line up with TRBD1. Germline V gene lookup returns CDR1 KGHDR and CDR2 SFDVKD. The trim removed 3 bases at V and 5 bases at J, leaving 6 bases unmatched. The CDR3 is made up of 14 amino acids.

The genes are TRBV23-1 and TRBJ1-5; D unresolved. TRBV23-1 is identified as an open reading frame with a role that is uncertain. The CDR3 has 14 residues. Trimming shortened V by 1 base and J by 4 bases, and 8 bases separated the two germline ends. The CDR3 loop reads CASSQWVLNQPQHF. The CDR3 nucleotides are TGCGCCAGCAGTCAATGGGTACTAAATCAGCCCCAGCATTTT.

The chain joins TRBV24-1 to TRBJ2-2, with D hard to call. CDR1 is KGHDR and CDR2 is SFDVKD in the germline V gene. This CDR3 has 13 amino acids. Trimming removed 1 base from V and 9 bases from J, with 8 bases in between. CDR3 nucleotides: TGTGCCACCAGTGATTTAAGGCGGAGGGAGCTGTTTTTT. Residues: CATSDLRRRELFF.

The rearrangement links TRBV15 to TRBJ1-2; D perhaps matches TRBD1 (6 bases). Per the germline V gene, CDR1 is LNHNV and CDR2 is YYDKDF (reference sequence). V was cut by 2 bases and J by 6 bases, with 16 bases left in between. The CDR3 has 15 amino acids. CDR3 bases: TGTGCCACCAGCAGACCCCAGGGGCAGGTTAATGGCTACACCTTC. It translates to CATSRPQGQVNGYTF.

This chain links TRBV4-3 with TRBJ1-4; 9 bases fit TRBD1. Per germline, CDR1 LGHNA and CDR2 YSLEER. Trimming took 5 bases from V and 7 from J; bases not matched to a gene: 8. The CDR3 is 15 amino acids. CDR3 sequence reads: CASSSWTGAVEKLFF. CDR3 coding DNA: TGCGCCAGCAGCTCCTGGACAGGGGCGGTTGAAAAACTGTTTTTT.